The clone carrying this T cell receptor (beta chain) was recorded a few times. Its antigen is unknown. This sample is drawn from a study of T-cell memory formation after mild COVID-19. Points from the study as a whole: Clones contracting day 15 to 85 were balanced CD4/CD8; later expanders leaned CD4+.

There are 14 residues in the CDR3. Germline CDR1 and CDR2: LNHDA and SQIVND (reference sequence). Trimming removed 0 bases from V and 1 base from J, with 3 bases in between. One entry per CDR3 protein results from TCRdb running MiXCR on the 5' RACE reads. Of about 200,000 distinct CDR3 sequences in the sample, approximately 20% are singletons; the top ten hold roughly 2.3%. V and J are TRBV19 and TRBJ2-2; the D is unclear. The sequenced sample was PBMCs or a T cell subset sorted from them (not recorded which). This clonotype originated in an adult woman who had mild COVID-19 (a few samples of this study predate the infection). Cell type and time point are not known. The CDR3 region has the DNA TGTGCCAGTAGTATAGAAGGGAACACCGGGGAGCTGTTTTTT. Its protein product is CASSIEGNTGELFF.